This record concerns one T cell receptor (beta chain) sequence. This clonotype was observed many times. It lacks a known antigen. Base quality data are lacking; no much larger clone is found one base away. The method behind the library was 5' RACE. Sequenced on an Illumina HiSeq 2000. A universal primer binding site was added through template switching, and the final cDNA carried a unique molecular identifier so that TCR cDNA molecules could be counted accurately. Specific primers in the conserved constant-segment region were used to synthesize first-strand cDNA for the TCR alpha and beta chains. To control for contamination, every cDNA library carried two barcodes: a SMART-Mk sample barcode plus Illumina barcodes. TruSeq adapter sequences, together with Illumina sample barcodes, were added in two successive PCR steps. TCR alpha and beta cDNA libraries were sequenced on the Illumina HiSeq platform with custom primers. In the original analysis: Unique molecular identifiers were extracted from raw reads with MiGEC, and CDR3 positions were determined with MiXCR. Recombination models were inferred per individual with the repgenHMM and IGoR tools using an EM algorithm. The tcR package in R was used for shared clonotype analysis, with sharing normalized by the product of cloneset sizes. Out-of-frame nonproductive sequences were analyzed to study raw recombination free of thymic and clonal selection effects. The raw public data were reprocessed by TCRdb itself: fastp quality trimming at Q25, MiXCR clonotype calling, in-frame beta chains only. Rows matching on CDR3 protein sequence are summarized as one entry with the most common DNA and genes. TCRdb, not the original authors, processed these V and J calls. The sample data list 600,000 to 800,000 distinct CDR3 sequences, and roughly 20% of these were observed just once. Roughly 4% of the sample belongs to the ten largest clones.

Only healthy Caucasian donors were included. Three pairs of female monozygotic twins, all aged about 18 to 30 years, made up the twin cohort. Peripheral blood mononuclear cells were the source from which RNA for the TCR libraries was isolated. This sample was included in a study of identical twins (TCRdb year 2016). About the investigation overall: The study deep-sequenced TCR alpha and beta repertoires from monozygotic twins, unrelated adults of various ages and cord blood to test whether fetal clonotypes persist. Replicate twin experiments were performed at different times using different library preparation protocols to rule out contamination.

V was cut back by 4 bases and J by 9 bases, leaving a gap of 17 bases between them. Measured from the cysteine to the phenylalanine, the CDR3 is 13 residues long. Kept here is only the CDR3 DNA, which spans 39 bases and is read in frame from base 1. In the germline V gene, CDR1 corresponds to SGHRS and CDR2 to YFSETQ. Findings and caveats that apply to the study as a whole: Invariant T cells such as MAIT and iNKT could partly confound zero-insertion analyses, although diverse VJ usage argued against such confounding for most clonotypes. Compared with coincidental sharing between unrelated individuals, an excess of low generation-probability sequences was observed among out-of-frame TCR alpha sequences shared between twins. Because the same donors could not be followed over many years, the conclusions depended on cross-sectional statistical analysis. The excess sharing between twins in beta out-of-frame sequences was weaker because fewer shared sequences reduced the signal-to-noise ratio. In monozygotic twins, out-of-frame TCR alpha sharing was systematically underestimated by recombination models, although the models agreed with sharing between unrelated individuals. Abundant cord blood beta clonotypes carried fewer insertions; young adult naive repertoires showed a weaker similar trend, while memory repertoires showed none.

These data also featured in a second study, about T cells expressing NK-cell markers. As that second study puts it: Fewer than ten donors provided sorted CD3+CD56+NKG2C+, CD3+CD56+NKG2C- and CD3+CD56-NKG2C+ T-cell subsets, whose TCR beta-chain repertoires were profiled. Of the eight sequenced donors, seven were found to be HCMV-seropositive and one was found to be HCMV-seronegative. In several experiments an anti-gammadeltaTCR antibody was added to restrict sorting to alphabetaTCR-expressing T cells. In several donors, the dominant CD3+CD56+NKG2C+ clonotypes were found to rank among the top 10 CD8+ clonotypes and to make up 1.0-7.0% of CD8+ T cells. Those dominant clonotypes were again the most abundant among CD3+CD56-NKG2C+ cells in four donors, at about 28.3-65%. Whether the expanded NKG2C-expressing T cell clones were specific for HCMV antigens was left unclear. Randomly selected healthy volunteers, three men and five women, were used as the eight sequenced donors. To determine HCMV serostatus, a commercial ELISA kit was used to detect HCMV-specific IgG in serum. Bulk peripheral blood T-cell repertoires were additionally sequenced from unsorted PBMC for several donors. Reads were demultiplexed and grouped by UMI with MIGEC, and clonotypes were assembled and quantified with MiTCR. To exclude erroneous sequences, any TCR cDNA sequence not supported by at least two reads was discarded. Downstream repertoire analysis used the tcR package, and clonotypes were matched across fractions by CDR3 nucleotide sequence plus V segment. Antigen specificity was annotated against VDJdb with VDJmatch, allowing one amino acid substitution in CDR3.

Source material: PBMCs. The TCR sequence derives from a young woman in good health. The rearrangement combines TRBV5-1 with TRBJ2-7; TRBD1 might be the D gene, on 6 matching bases. The sequenced DNA is TGCGCCAGCAGCCTCGACAAGGGGGTCGGGCAGTACTTC. Its protein reads: CASSLDKGVGQYF.